A selection of T cell receptor beta chains follows, all from one sample in a study of response to subunit inactivated influenza vaccine. TCRdb re-called the RT-PCR reads with MiXCR, one entry per CDR3 protein. The sample includes more than 150,000 distinct CDR3 sequences, around 9.2% seen only once; the top ten take 11%. Sequenced material: non-naive T cells sorted from PBMCs, taken on the day of vaccination. These receptors all come from a man aged 50 or older who received an inactivated influenza vaccine. The CDR3 runs from the conserved cysteine through the conserved F or W. Fields, in order: V gene, J gene, clone size, D gene, CDR3 protein, CDR3 DNA. D genes are given only for firm matches. The size of a clone is reported for some rows only, either as once, few or many, or as a class for expanded clones.

>TRBV7-2|TRBJ1-4|many|TRBD1
CASSLGTGKNEKLFF
TGTGCCAGCAGCTTAGGGACAGGGAAAAATGAAAAACTGTTTTTT
>TRBV2|TRBJ2-1|few|NA
CASSEGFSGSRQFF
TGTGCCAGCAGTGAAGGGTTTTCGGGTTCGCGGCAGTTCTTC
>TRBV20-1|TRBJ2-1|few|TRBD2
CSARGGSGNEQFF
TGCAGTGCTAGAGGGGGTAGCGGGAATGAGCAGTTCTTC
>TRBV20-1|TRBJ2-1|NA|TRBD2
CSARDDKRGKGNEQFF
TGCAGTGCTAGAGATGATAAGCGGGGTAAGGGCAATGAGCAGTTCTTC
>TRBV5-6|TRBJ1-1|NA|NA
CASTPWQMNTEAFF
TGTGCCAGCACCCCATGGCAGATGAACACTGAAGCTTTCTTT
>TRBV5-1|TRBJ1-1|NA|TRBD1
CASSLGGGEGMNTEAFF
TGCGCCAGCAGCTTGGGAGGGGGCGAGGGAATGAACACTGAAGCTTTCTTT
>TRBV7-9|TRBJ1-3|many|NA
CASSSPTADDSGNTIYF
TGTGCCAGCAGCTCCCCGACGGCGGACGACTCTGGAAACACCATATATTTT
>TRBV20-1|TRBJ2-7|few|NA
CSAIFGNSHEQYF
TGCAGTGCTATTTTTGGGAATTCCCACGAGCAGTACTTC
>TRBV12-3/TRBV12-4|TRBJ1-4|many|NA
CASRGGINEKLFF
TGTGCCAGCAGAGGGGGGATTAATGAAAAACTGTTTTTT
>TRBV28|TRBJ2-7|few|TRBD2
CASKLGAGGSYEQYF
TGTGCCAGCAAGTTGGGAGCGGGAGGGTCCTACGAGCAGTACTTC
>TRBV3-1|TRBJ2-3|few|TRBD2
CASDSSAGITDTQYF
TGTGCCAGCGATTCTTCAGCGGGAATAACAGATACGCAGTATTTT
>TRBV12-3/TRBV12-4|TRBJ2-3|few|TRBD1
CASSLYGDREGDTQYF
TGTGCCAGCAGTTTATATGGGGACAGGGAAGGAGATACGCAGTATTTT
>TRBV9|TRBJ2-1|many|NA
CASSAFGAYNEQFF
TGTGCCAGCAGCGCATTCGGGGCGTACAATGAGCAGTTCTTC
>TRBV6-5|TRBJ2-5|few|TRBD2
CASSYSPGLAEETQYF
TGTGCCAGCAGTTACTCACCGGGGCTAGCGGAAGAGACCCAGTACTTC
>TRBV20-1|TRBJ1-1|few|NA
CSARDMREGSEAFF
TGCAGTGCTAGAGATATGAGGGAAGGGAGTGAAGCTTTCTTT
>TRBV12-3/TRBV12-4|TRBJ2-3|many|TRBD2
CASSFYGGEPSTDTQYF
TGTGCCAGCAGTTTCTACGGGGGGGAGCCTAGCACAGATACGCAGTATTTT
>TRBV5-1|TRBJ2-7|many|TRBD1
CASSSTGDNYEQYF
TGCGCCAGCAGCTCTACAGGGGACAACTACGAGCAGTACTTC
>TRBV7-9|TRBJ2-5|many|TRBD2
CASSSSSGRAWETQYF
TGTGCCAGCAGCTCCTCTAGCGGGAGGGCCTGGGAGACCCAGTACTTC
>TRBV7-9|TRBJ1-4|NA|TRBD1
CASSRDREKLFF
TGTGCCAGCAGCAGGGACAGGGAAAAACTGTTTTTT
>TRBV27|TRBJ2-7|many|NA
CASSPDPRPSPYEQYF
TGTGCCAGCAGTCCCGACCCCAGGCCTTCGCCCTACGAGCAGTACTTC
>TRBV5-4|TRBJ1-2|NA|NA
CASSSGLICGYTF
TGTGCCAGCAGCTCCGGGCTCATCTGTGGCTACACCTTC
>TRBV15|TRBJ2-5|NA|NA
CATSSMETQYF
TGTGCCACCAGCAGCATGGAGACCCAGTACTTC
>TRBV27|TRBJ2-1|many|NA
CASSFIGYNEQFF
TGTGCCAGCAGTTTTATAGGGTACAATGAGCAGTTCTTC
>TRBV24-1|TRBJ2-1|many|NA
CATSDLDSIQLDEQFF
TGTGCCACCAGTGATTTAGACAGCATCCAGCTCGATGAGCAGTTCTTC
>TRBV2|TRBJ2-3|few|TRBD2
CASSDRFRGTSATLSTDTQYF
TGTGCCAGCAGTGACCGGTTTAGGGGGACTAGCGCTACCCTCTCTACAGATACGCAGTATTTT
>TRBV6-1|TRBJ2-7|few|TRBD1
CASEKDRGAYEQYF
TGTGCCAGCGAGAAGGACAGGGGGGCCTACGAGCAGTACTTC
>TRBV18|TRBJ2-7|few|NA
CASSPASSSYEQYF
TGTGCCAGCTCACCAGCTTCGAGCTCCTACGAGCAGTACTTC
>TRBV23-1|TRBJ2-2|NA|NA
CASRTGRTNTGELFF
TGCGCCAGCAGGACCGGGCGAACGAACACCGGGGAGCTGTTTTTT
>TRBV3-1|TRBJ2-2|few|TRBD2
CASSLAGGPVTGELFF
TGTGCCAGCAGCCTAGCGGGAGGGCCCGTCACCGGGGAGCTGTTTTTT
>TRBV10-3|TRBJ2-1|NA|TRBD1
CAIRRQGENEQFF
TGTGCCATCAGGAGACAGGGGGAGAATGAGCAGTTCTTC
>TRBV5-1|TRBJ2-5|NA|NA
CASSLDIQETQYF
TGCGCCAGCAGCTTGGACATACAAGAGACCCAGTACTTC
>TRBV9|TRBJ2-2|few|NA
CASSVGQYTGELFF
TGTGCCAGCAGCGTAGGTCAGTACACCGGGGAGCTGTTTTTT
>TRBV20-1|TRBJ1-2|NA|TRBD1
CSARRWGQAHGYTF
TGCAGTGCTAGAAGATGGGGACAGGCCCATGGCTACACCTTC
>TRBV3-1|TRBJ2-7|few|NA
CASSPPGTRYEQYF
TGTGCCAGCAGCCCCCCTGGGACGCGCTACGAGCAGTACTTC
>TRBV29-1|TRBJ1-1|few|NA
CSVETVSVITEAFF
TGCAGCGTTGAAACCGTAAGTGTAATCACTGAAGCTTTCTTT
>TRBV28|TRBJ2-1|many|TRBD1
CASSPGTGPYNEQFF
TGTGCCAGCAGTCCGGGGACAGGGCCCTACAATGAGCAGTTCTTC
>TRBV19|TRBJ2-1|NA|NA
CASSIGGGYNNEQFF
TGTGCCAGTAGTATCGGTGGGGGTTACAACAATGAGCAGTTCTTC
>TRBV12-3/TRBV12-4|TRBJ2-2|many|NA
CASSRQHDTGELFF
TGTGCCAGCAGCCGACAGCACGACACCGGGGAGCTGTTTTTT
>TRBV3-1|TRBJ2-7|few|NA
CASSQWRGEQYF
TGTGCCAGCAGCCAGTGGAGGGGCGAGCAGTACTTC
>TRBV4-2|TRBJ2-2|few|NA
CASSQLGRANTGELFF
TGTGCCAGCAGCCAACTGGGCCGCGCGAACACCGGGGAGCTGTTTTTT
>TRBV7-2|TRBJ2-2|many|TRBD2
CASSHQSGRAFRGELFF
TGTGCCAGCAGCCACCAGAGCGGGAGGGCCTTCAGAGGGGAGCTGTTTTTT
>TRBV2|TRBJ2-5|few|NA
CASTPEVGDQETQYF
TGTGCCAGCACCCCCGAGGTTGGGGACCAAGAGACCCAGTACTTC
>TRBV4-3|TRBJ1-6|NA|NA
CASSKDWHRDNSPLHF
TGCGCCAGCAGCAAAGACTGGCACAGAGATAATTCACCCCTCCACTTT
>TRBV5-1|TRBJ2-2|many|NA
CASTTITGSGELFF
TGCGCCAGCACCACCATCACCGGTTCCGGGGAGCTGTTTTTT
>TRBV6-1|TRBJ1-1|few|NA
CASTQDTARKAFF
TGTGCCAGCACCCAAGACACCGCCAGGAAAGCTTTCTTT
>TRBV4-3|TRBJ1-4|many|NA
CASSQEWARRGANEKLFF
TGCGCCAGCAGCCAAGAGTGGGCCCGCCGGGGGGCTAATGAAAAACTGTTTTTT
>TRBV6-1|TRBJ2-7|many|TRBD2
CASSSSGSSYEQYF
TGTGCCAGCAGCTCGAGCGGGAGCTCCTACGAGCAGTACTTC